Listed here is a single T cell receptor beta chain. This clonotype was seen at least ten times. This clone's antigen is unknown. Nothing much larger sits one base from this clone, and base qualities are not available. To synthesize cDNA, template-switch 5'RACE was performed with a primer carrying a 10-nucleotide random unique molecular identifier so that each TCR transcript was tagged. Each sequencing run produced over 170 million TCR-beta sequences covering 15-18 subjects. The RNeasy kit was used for extraction of total RNA. The KAPA Real-time Library Amplification kit was used to amplify TCR-beta VDJ regions with primers targeting the TCR constant region and the 5'RACE anchor. A first PCR added sample indexes and Illumina adaptors, and a second PCR then raised library yield. After Ampure bead purification, the roughly 650 bp TCR product was size-selected on a 2% E-gel SizeSelection system. Library quality was checked on a Bioanalyzer, concentration was measured with Qubit, and libraries were quantified with the Kapa Library Quantification kit before pooling. Libraries were sequenced paired-end 2 x 150 bp on an Illumina HiSeq 2500. To increase sequence diversity, roughly 24-32% phiX was spiked into each library pool. The authors' pipeline ran thus. Quality-filtered reads were processed with the UMI-based MiGEC pipeline, which removed over 75% of raw TCR sequences during error correction. IMGT germline references were used for alignment of VDJ genes, and clonotypes were defined by a unique CDR3 amino acid sequence together with V-J genes. Clonal expansion, Shannon diversity and CDR3 relatedness (CalcPairwiseDistances, ClusterSamples) were evaluated with VDJtools, and phylogenetic trees were built with CLCbio workbench. Expanded clones were defined as having at least 8 unique UMIs, based on coefficient-of-variation modelling across technical triplicates. In TCRdb, the public reads were trimmed at Q25 with fastp and aligned with MiXCR, with productive beta chains retained. Rows matching on CDR3 protein sequence are summarized as one entry with the most common DNA and genes. TCRdb, rather than the study authors, made the V and J calls. This sample comprises some 46,000 distinct CDR3 sequences, just under 4.5% of them detected only once. The ten largest clones take up approximately 5.3% of the sample.

Unsorted PBMC libraries were generated from 2 million PBMCs stored in RNAlater at -80 °C until RNA extraction. Multiple sclerosis patients were enrolled in a US clinical protocol under which disease progression was evaluated by magnetic resonance imaging. Peripheral blood was subjected to Ficoll-Hypaque density gradient centrifugation to isolate PBMCs, which were then cryopreserved in liquid nitrogen. The CDR3 runs 15 residues from the cysteine to the phenylalanine. Only the CDR3 region is kept as DNA, spanning 45 bases read in frame from base 1. V and J are truncated by 5 bases and 0 bases respectively, leaving an intervening sequence of 8 bases. CDR1 and CDR2, per the germline V gene, are SGHAT and FQNNGV. This sample is part of a study of neurological immune-mediated disorders (dated by TCRdb to the late 2010s). Some background on the complete study: Among the roughly 35 multiple sclerosis patients, relapsing-remitting MS accounted for about 31 and secondary progressive MS accounted for 3. Peripheral blood TCR-beta repertoires from HTLV-I-associated myelopathy (HAM/TSP) patients, multiple sclerosis patients and healthy controls were compared by UMI-based sequencing. The roughly 110 TCR-beta libraries included longitudinal samples, technical triplicates and paired sorted CD4+ and CD8+ T-cell subsets alongside PBMC samples. The cohort included approximately 70 subjects: roughly 15 with HAM/TSP, some 34 with multiple sclerosis, and some 20 healthy controls. Results and caveats for the whole study, not just this receptor: No association of the MS cluster with clinical or MRI features was observed, and the need for larger cohorts was stated by the authors. TCR clonal expansion was highest in HAM/TSP patients and lowest in MS patients, with MS patients falling below even healthy controls. Across subjects, expanded clones never shared an identical CDR3 amino acid sequence, which suggests that the TCR-beta repertoires in every group were private. Phylogenetic analysis grouped repertoires from 18 of 34 MS patients into a cluster of related CDR3 sequences, suggesting a possible repertoire-level signature.

The TCR sequence derives from a woman aged 55-70 years with multiple sclerosis. The sequence links TRBV11-2 to TRBJ2-6, and perhaps TRBD1 as D gene, on 5 matching bases. The sample comprised PBMCs. This receptor carries the CDR3 CASSLDSSGANVLTF. The DNA sequence is as follows: TGTGCCAGCAGCCTCGACAGCTCTGGGGCCAACGTCCTGACTTTC.